This TCR beta chain comes out of a study of response to subunit inactivated influenza vaccine (dated by TCRdb to 2017 to 2018). For the study in its entirety: Deep quantitative profiling of the T cell receptor repertoire was used in the study to follow responses to a trivalent subunit inactivated influenza vaccine.

This clonotype was counted once. Its antigen remains unidentified. Base qualities are not at hand, and no much larger clone is one base apart. One read provides weak support. The library was made by RT-PCR. The sample was run on an Illumina HiSeq 2500. The public reads were quality trimmed at Q25 with fastp and then assembled into clones with MiXCR by TCRdb, keeping productive beta chains. Each entry is one CDR3 protein sequence, shown with its most common DNA and genes. Present in this sample are 630,000 or so distinct CDR3 sequences, around 16% of which were seen just once. Clones ranked in the top ten supply under 14% of the sample. Results the study describes overall, beyond this receptor: The authors proposed that each seasonal influenza vaccination may bring in only a limited number of new T cells.

Taken from the germline V gene (reference sequence), the CDR1 and CDR2 loops are DFQATT and SNEGSKA. The CDR3 has 13 amino acids, counting the end cysteine and phenylalanine. Only the CDR3 region is kept as DNA, spanning 39 bases read in frame from base 1. Trimming removed 4 bases from V and 2 bases from J, leaving 11 bases between the germline ends. This clonotype originated in a man aged 50-60 years who received an inactivated influenza vaccine. Donor details come from another sample of the same person, matched by shared clones. This chain is built from TRBV20-1 and TRBJ2-5; the D gene remains uncertain. The input for sequencing was PBMCs from blood, taken approximately 13 days after vaccination. The base sequence is TGCAGTGCTAAAGATCCAGAGCAAGAGACCCAGTACTTC. This codes for CSAKDPEQETQYF.